The 24 T cell receptor beta chains in this list originate from one sample, sequenced in a study of shared clonotypes between healthy human individuals (dated by TCRdb to the early 2020s). The library was prepared using the immunoSEQ multiplex PCR assay. The table was pulled from immuneACCESS by TCRdb, which kept in-frame rearrangements only. Such tables lose some clones; where checked, under half of the loss comes from unresolved V genes, and the rest has no known cause. The sample records 2 million to 3 million clones, roughly 93% of which are singletons. Clones ranked in the top ten supply 0.36% of the sample. The sequenced sample consisted of naive CD4+ T cells from PBMCs. According to the study, the label for this sample's cell subset or site signals: CD45RA+ positively selected. The receptor set was obtained from a man between 18 and 35 years old in good health. Some clones in this sample may be carry-over from other donors' samples.

The V gene is TRBV9, the J gene TRBJ2-1; 12 bases fit TRBD2. Per the germline V gene, CDR1 is SGDLS and CDR2 is YYNGEE. The CDR3 has 15 residues. V lost 4 bases and J lost 3; bases outside the gene matches: 2. This chain's CDR3 is CASSMTSGSYNEQFF. The CDR3 DNA is TGTGCCAGCAGCATGACTAGCGGGAGCTACAATGAGCAGTTCTTC. The complete variable domain, with remaining parts taken from reference TRBV9 and TRBJ2-1, reads DSGVTQTPKHLITATGQRVTLRCSPRSGDLSVYWYQQSLDQGLQFLIQYYNGEERAKGNILERFSAQQFPDLHSELNLSSLELGDSALYFCASSMTSGSYNEQFFGPGTRLTVL.

This chain uses TRBV7-9 with TRBJ2-5; D is perhaps TRBD1 (5 bases). V dropped 5 bases and J dropped 1 base, with 14 bases sitting between them. CDR1 and CDR2 (germline): SEHNR, FQNEAQ (reference sequence). The CDR3 is made up of 15 amino acids. The CDR3 bases are TGTGCCAGCAGCCCCCGGGCGACAGCCCAAGAGACCCAGTACTTC. It translates to CASSPRATAQETQYF. The complete variable domain, with remaining parts taken from reference TRBV7-9 and TRBJ2-5, reads DTGVSQNPRHKITKRGQNVTFRCDPISEHNRLYWYRQTLGQGPEFLTYFQNEAQLEKSRLLSDRFSAERPKGSFSTLEIQRTEQGDSAMYLCASSPRATAQETQYFGPGTRLLVL.

This rearrangement joins TRBV7-9 to TRBJ2-5; 9 positions match TRBD1. The J call may be in error: the DNA end matches TRBJ2-7 better. CDR3 length: 15 amino acids. Germline CDR1 is SEHNR and CDR2 is FQNEAQ (reference sequence). CDR3 nucleotides: TGTGCCAGCAGCTTGACAGGGGGAACATTCTACGAGCAGTACTTC. Amino acid sequence: CASSLTGGTFYEQYF.

The rearrangement uses TRBV11-1 and TRBJ2-1; TRBD2 matches at 8 bases. Germline CDR1 and CDR2: SGHAT and FQDESV (reference sequence). V was clipped by 2 bases and J by 2 bases; unmatched bases: 8. There are 17 residues in the CDR3. The CDR3 loop reads CASSLWISGVAYNEQFF. For the CDR3, the DNA is TGTGCCAGCAGCTTATGGATTAGCGGGGTTGCCTACAATGAGCAGTTCTTC.

The rearrangement links TRBV18 to TRBJ2-7; D is ambiguous. V was trimmed by 4 bases and J by 0 bases, leaving 10 bases between them. This CDR3 has 14 residues. The germline V gene has CDR1 KGHSH and CDR2 LQKENI. The chain's CDR3 is CASSLYDGSYEQYF. The CDR3 DNA reads as TGTGCCAGCTCACTATATGACGGCTCCTACGAGCAGTACTTC.

The genes are TRBV5-4 and TRBJ1-2, with D unclear. The CDR3 runs to 14 residues. The V gene lost 0 bases and the J gene lost 2 bases, with 8 bases spanning the gap. CDR1 and CDR2 from the germline V gene are SGHNT and YYREEE (reference sequence). CDR3 nucleotides: TGTGCCAGCAGCTTGGGGTACAGCAACTATGGCTACACCTTC. This encodes CASSLGYSNYGYTF.

The CDR3 loop reads CASSGGQGLNEQYF. CDR3 bases: TGCGCCAGCAGCGGCGGACAGGGCTTAAACGAGCAGTACTTC. This chain joins TRBV5-1 and TRBJ2-7; TRBD1 matches at 8 bases. The CDR3 is made up of 14 amino acids. V shed 4 bases, J shed 5 bases, and the junction held 8 bases outside the gene matches. Germline V gene data show CDR1 as SGHRS and CDR2 as YFSETQ.

This clone was observed a single time. The chain combines TRBV5-4 with TRBJ2-5, with 11 positions matching TRBD2. The CDR3 extends over 16 amino acids. Germline values: CDR1 SGHNT, CDR2 YYREEE (reference sequence). J gave up 3 bases and V 4 bases, and 8 bases lay outside the gene matches. This CDR3 is CASSRGVGLAEETQYF. The CDR3 DNA is TGTGCCAGCAGCAGGGGTGTGGGACTAGCGGAAGAGACCCAGTACTTC.

The CDR3 is CSGRWQNTEAFF. The CDR3 region has the DNA TGCAGCGGCCGGTGGCAGAACACTGAAGCTTTCTTT. The chain couples TRBV29-1 to TRBJ1-1; no reliable D call. The germline V gene encodes CDR1 SQVTM and CDR2 ANQGSEA. The germline V and J ends were trimmed by 7 bases and 1 base, with 10 bases remaining between them. There are 12 residues in the CDR3.

The V call is TRBV5-5, the J call TRBJ2-3; 7 bases agree with TRBD1. V lost 3 bases, J lost 3 bases, and 4 bases stayed unmatched. CDR3 length: 14 amino acids. Germline V gene lookup returns CDR1 SGHKS and CDR2 YYEKEE (reference sequence). This chain's CDR3 is CASSSDRATDTQYF. CDR3 in DNA: TGTGCCAGCAGCTCCGACAGGGCTACAGATACGCAGTATTTT.

The chain has TRBV10-1 and TRBJ2-5; tentatively, D is TRBD2 (5 bases). Germline V CDR1 and CDR2: WNHNN, SYGVQD (reference sequence). CDR3 length: 13 residues. The V gene lost 3 bases and the J gene lost 5 bases, with 10 bases spanning the gap. The CDR3 here is CASSDRREETQYF. In DNA, the CDR3 is TGCGCCAGCAGTGATCGAAGGGAGGAGACCCAGTACTTC.

DNA of the CDR3: TGTGCCAGCAGCCCACGGAGCTCCTACAATGAGCAGTTCTTC. Translating it yields CASSPRSSYNEQFF. The gene calls are TRBV11-3 and TRBJ2-1; D gene uncertain. Deletions cut 5 bases from V and 0 bases from J, with 8 bases between. The germline V gene has CDR1 SGHNT and CDR2 YENEEA. The CDR3 contains 14 residues.

The chain is built from TRBV6-5 and TRBJ1-3; D is unresolved. The V end lost 0 bases, the J end lost 7 bases, and 13 bases lay between the germline ends. The CDR3 has 15 residues. Germline V CDR1 and CDR2: MNHEY, SVGAGI. Here the CDR3 reads CASSYSGAKRNTIYF. In nucleotides, the CDR3 is TGTGCCAGCAGTTACTCGGGCGCGAAGCGGAACACCATATATTTT.

CDR3 region: CASTPGGTNTEAFF. The CDR3 region has the DNA TGTGCCAGCACCCCGGGGGGCACGAACACTGAAGCTTTCTTT. This rearrangement joins TRBV2 to TRBJ1-1, with a tentative D call TRBD1 (6 bases). Germline loops: CDR1 SNHLY, CDR2 FYNNEI. This CDR3 is 14 amino acids long. Deletions cut 7 bases from V and 1 base from J, with 13 bases between.

The rearrangement joins TRBV28 to TRBJ2-7; no firm D call. V lost 9 bases and J lost 4, with 16 bases in between. Germline V lookup: CDR1 MDHEN, CDR2 SYDVKM. CDR3 size: 13 residues. This chain's CDR3 is CARPSWGFYEQYF. In DNA, the CDR3 is TGTGCCAGACCTAGTTGGGGTTTTTACGAGCAGTACTTC. The variable domain in full, completed from reference TRBV28 and TRBJ2-7, reads DVKVTQSSRYLVKRTGEKVFLECVQDMDHENMFWYRQDPGLGLRLIYFSYDVKMKEKGDIPEGYSVSREKKERFSLILESASTNQTSMYLCARPSWGFYEQYFGPGTRLTVT.

The chain couples TRBV5-4 to TRBJ2-7; TRBD2 is a possible D gene (6 bases). V lost 4 bases, J lost 3 bases, and 14 bases lay in between. The length of the CDR3 is 14 residues. Germline V lookup: CDR1 SGHNT, CDR2 YYREEE (reference sequence). CDR3 nucleotide sequence: TGTGCCAGCAGCCCTGGGGGGACTGGCTACGAGCAGTACTTC. Amino acids: CASSPGGTGYEQYF.

This chain connects TRBV2 to TRBJ2-2; 11 nucleotides agree with TRBD2. After removal of 6 bases from V and 7 bases from J, the junction contained 4 bases not matched to a gene. The CDR3 is 14 amino acids. Per germline, CDR1 SNHLY and CDR2 FYNNEI. CDR3 residues: CASSIAGGVGELFF. The CDR3, as DNA: TGTGCCAGCAGCATAGCGGGAGGGGTCGGGGAGCTGTTTTTT.

The rearrangement joins TRBV5-1 to TRBJ2-1; D is ambiguous. The CDR3 contains 13 residues. CDR1 SGHRS and CDR2 YFSETQ come from the germline V gene. Trimming pared 4 bases from V and 6 bases from J, leaving 11 bases between. The CDR3 loop reads CASSTPESNEQFF. Written as DNA, the CDR3 is TGCGCCAGCAGCACCCCAGAAAGCAATGAGCAGTTCTTC.

The chain recombines TRBV5-1 with TRBJ2-7; 7 bases are shared with TRBD1. There are 14 residues in the CDR3. Looked up from germline, CDR1 is SGHRS and CDR2 is YFSETQ. V trimming: 4 bases; J trimming: 7 bases; junction bases outside the gene matches: 11. This CDR3 is CASSPGTALQEQYF. The CDR3 coding sequence is TGCGCCAGCAGCCCAGGGACAGCCCTCCAAGAGCAGTACTTC.

CDR3 residues: CRGASPYEQYF. The CDR3 region has the DNA TGCAGGGGTGCCAGTCCCTACGAGCAGTACTTC. The chain links TRBV20-1 to TRBJ2-5, with no clear D. The DNA end is a closer match to TRBJ2-7, so the J assignment may be wrong. The CDR3 spans 11 residues. CDR1 DFQATT and CDR2 SNEGSKA come from the germline V gene (reference sequence).

V is TRBV6-6 and J is TRBJ2-1; 9 bases match TRBD2. The CDR3 consists of 15 residues. Germline V gives CDR1 MNHNY, CDR2 SVGAGI (reference sequence). V lost 4 bases, J lost 4 bases, and 5 bases stayed unmatched. CDR3 DNA: TGTGCCAGCAGTTCACGGACTAGCGTTTACAATGAGCAGTTCTTC. Translating it yields CASSSRTSVYNEQFF.

The chain carries TRBV4-1 and TRBJ2-3; maybe TRBD2 (5 bases). Per germline, CDR1 MGHRA and CDR2 YSYEKL. The CDR3 length is 17 residues. V lost 2 bases, J lost 0 bases, and 15 bases lay in between. CDR3 nucleotide sequence: TGCGCCAGCAGCCAACATCCGGCGGGTCGTAGCACAGATACGCAGTATTTT. The encoded protein is CASSQHPAGRSTDTQYF.

The chain uses TRBV30 and TRBJ2-1; the D gene is possibly TRBD2 (5 bases). The germline V and J ends were trimmed by 2 bases and 0 bases, with 8 bases remaining between them. Per the germline V gene, CDR1 is GTSNPN and CDR2 is SVGIG (reference sequence). The CDR3 consists of 14 residues. As DNA, the CDR3 is TGTGCCTGGAGTTCTAGCCTCTCCTACAATGAGCAGTTCTTC. Its translation is CAWSSSLSYNEQFF.

The chain carries TRBV6-1 and TRBJ1-2; 12 nucleotides agree with TRBD1. The length of the CDR3 is 15 residues. V trimming: 10 bases; J trimming: 5 bases; junction bases outside the gene matches: 11. The germline gives CDR1 MNHNS, CDR2 SASEGT. CDR3 protein: CATGTGGDAGYGYTF. In nucleotides, the CDR3 is TGTGCCACCGGGACAGGGGGCGATGCCGGATATGGCTACACCTTC.